The present entry profiles one T cell receptor beta chain with its context. Its antigen is not identified. The V gene end was trimmed by 5 bases and the J gene end by 7 bases; junction bases not matched to a gene: 4. The germline V gene has CDR1 MNHEY and CDR2 SVGAGI. This CDR3 comprises 14 residues. This entry comes from a study of OX40 agonist ivuxolimab in advanced cancers. For the study at large: Patients receiving dose escalation had hepatocellular carcinoma, melanoma, renal cell or head and neck cancer. Among those enrolled, mean age was about 63 years (range roughly 23 to 79) and 82.7% were male. Earlier anti-PD-1, anti-PD-L1 or anti-CTLA-4 therapy was permitted; roughly 40% had received some.

Produced via immunoSEQ multiplex PCR; TCRdb's table is partial and in-frame only. The data hold 34,000 or so clones, with 80% to 90% observed a single time. Whole-study results and caveats: Some nonresponders also had low normalized T-cell clonal expansion.

The chain carries TRBV6-5 and TRBJ1-4; 10 positions agree with TRBD1. This sequence was found in an adult with an advanced solid tumor such as melanoma, head and neck, liver or kidney cancer. The input for sequencing was CD4+ or CD8+ T cells sorted from blood, taken in a trial of the OX40 agonist ivuxolimab. Written as DNA, the CDR3 is TGTGCCAGCAGTCGGGACAGGGGAATTGAAAAACTGTTTTTT. Translated, it gives CASSRDRGIEKLFF.